The present T cell receptor (beta chain) was sequenced within a study of blood T cell repertoires in COVID-19. In the original processing: Nucleated cell number was recorded as an estimate derived from reference gene primer amplification. Sequenced by immunoSEQ multiplex PCR; TCRdb stores in-frame clones only, minus some. V and J calls and clone size are as listed in that table; D and trimming were resolved from the DNA. Counted here are around 100,000 clones, approximately 89% occurring once; the ten biggest clones make up approximately 2%. This CDR3 is 13 amino acids long. CDR1 and CDR2 (germline): LGHDT, YNNKEL (reference sequence). The V end was cut by 1 base, the J end by 4 bases, with 6 bases between.

The sequence derives from a man in his forties or fifties with active COVID-19. This rearrangement joins TRBV3-1 (or the pseudogene TRBV3-2) to TRBJ2-3, with no clear D. The sequenced sample was peripheral blood. CDR3 sequence (DNA): TGTGCCAGCAGCCAAGGCGAATCAGATACGCAGTATTTT. Its translation: CASSQGESDTQYF.